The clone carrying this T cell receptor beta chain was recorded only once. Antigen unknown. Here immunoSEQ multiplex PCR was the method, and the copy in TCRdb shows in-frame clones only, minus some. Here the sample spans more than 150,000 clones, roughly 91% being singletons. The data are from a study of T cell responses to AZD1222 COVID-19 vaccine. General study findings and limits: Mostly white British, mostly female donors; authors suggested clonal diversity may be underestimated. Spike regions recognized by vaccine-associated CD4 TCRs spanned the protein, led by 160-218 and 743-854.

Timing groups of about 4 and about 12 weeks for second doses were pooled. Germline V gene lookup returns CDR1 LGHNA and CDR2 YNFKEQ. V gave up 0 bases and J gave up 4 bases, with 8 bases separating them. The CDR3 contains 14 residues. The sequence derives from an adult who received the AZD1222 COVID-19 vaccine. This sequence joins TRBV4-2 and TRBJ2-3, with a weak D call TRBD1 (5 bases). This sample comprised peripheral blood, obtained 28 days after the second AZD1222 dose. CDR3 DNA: TGTGCCAGCAGCCAAGAGTTAGGGGCAGATACGCAGTATTTT. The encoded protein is CASSQELGADTQYF.